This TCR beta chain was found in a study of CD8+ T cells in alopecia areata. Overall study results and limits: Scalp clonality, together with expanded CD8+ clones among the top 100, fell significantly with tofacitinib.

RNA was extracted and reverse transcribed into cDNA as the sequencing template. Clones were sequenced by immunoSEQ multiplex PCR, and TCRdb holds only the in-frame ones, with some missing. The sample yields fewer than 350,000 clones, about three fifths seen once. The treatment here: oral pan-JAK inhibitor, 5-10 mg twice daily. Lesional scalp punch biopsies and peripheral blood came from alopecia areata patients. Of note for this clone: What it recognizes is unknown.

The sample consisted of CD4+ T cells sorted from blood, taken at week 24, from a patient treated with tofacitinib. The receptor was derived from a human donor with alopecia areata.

CDR3 sequence reads: CSVATWKTDTQYF. The CDR3 nucleotides are TGCAGCGTTGCGACATGGAAGACAGATACGCAGTATTTT. The chain is built from TRBV29-1 and TRBJ2-3; D ambiguous. Germline V CDR1 and CDR2: SQVTM, ANQGSEA. The V end was cut by 4 bases, the J end by 3 bases, with 11 bases between. This CDR3 is built from 13 residues.